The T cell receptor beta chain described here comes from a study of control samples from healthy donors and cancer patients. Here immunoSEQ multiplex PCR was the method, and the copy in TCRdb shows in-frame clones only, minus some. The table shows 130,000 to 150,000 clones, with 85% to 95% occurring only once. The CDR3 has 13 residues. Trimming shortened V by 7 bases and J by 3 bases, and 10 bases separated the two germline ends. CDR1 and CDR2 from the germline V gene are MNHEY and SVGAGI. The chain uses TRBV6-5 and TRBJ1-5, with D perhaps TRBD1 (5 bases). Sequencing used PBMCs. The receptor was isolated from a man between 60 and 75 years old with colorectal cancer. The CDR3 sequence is CASKQDSNQPQHF. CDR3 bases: TGTGCCAGCAAACAGGACTCCAATCAGCCCCAGCATTTT.